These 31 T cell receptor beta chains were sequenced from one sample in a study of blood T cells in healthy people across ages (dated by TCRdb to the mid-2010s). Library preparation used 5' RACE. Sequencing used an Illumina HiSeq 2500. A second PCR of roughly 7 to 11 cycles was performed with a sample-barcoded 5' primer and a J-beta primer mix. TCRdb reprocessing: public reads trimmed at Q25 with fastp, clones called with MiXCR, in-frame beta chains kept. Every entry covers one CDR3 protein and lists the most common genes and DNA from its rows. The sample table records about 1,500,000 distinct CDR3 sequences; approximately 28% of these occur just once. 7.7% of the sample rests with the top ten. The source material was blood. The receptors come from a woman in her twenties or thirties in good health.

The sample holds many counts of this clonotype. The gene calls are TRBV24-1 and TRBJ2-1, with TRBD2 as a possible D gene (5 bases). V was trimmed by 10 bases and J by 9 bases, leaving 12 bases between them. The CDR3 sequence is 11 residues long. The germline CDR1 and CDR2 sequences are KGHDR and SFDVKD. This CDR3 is CATNSESEQFF. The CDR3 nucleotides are TGTGCCACTAATAGCGAGAGTGAGCAGTTCTTC.

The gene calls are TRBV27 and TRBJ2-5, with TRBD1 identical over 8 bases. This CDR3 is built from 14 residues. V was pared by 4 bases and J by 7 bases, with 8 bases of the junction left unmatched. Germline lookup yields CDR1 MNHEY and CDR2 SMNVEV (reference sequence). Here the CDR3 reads CASSSTGGEGTQYF. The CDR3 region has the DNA TGTGCCAGCAGTTCCACAGGGGGAGAGGGGACCCAGTACTTC.

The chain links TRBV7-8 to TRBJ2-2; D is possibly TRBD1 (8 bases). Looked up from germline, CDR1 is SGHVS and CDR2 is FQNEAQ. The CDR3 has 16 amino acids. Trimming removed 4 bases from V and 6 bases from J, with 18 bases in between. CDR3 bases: TGTGCCAGCAGCTCGAGGACAGGGCGGGGGCCCGGGGAGCTGTTTTTT. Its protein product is CASSSRTGRGPGELFF.

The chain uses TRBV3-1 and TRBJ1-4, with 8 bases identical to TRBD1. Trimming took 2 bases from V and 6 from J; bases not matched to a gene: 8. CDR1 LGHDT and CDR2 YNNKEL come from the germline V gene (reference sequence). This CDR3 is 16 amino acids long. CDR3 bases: TGTGCCAGCAGCCAACAGTTCAGGGGGCGCCATGAAAAACTGTTTTTT. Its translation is CASSQQFRGRHEKLFF.

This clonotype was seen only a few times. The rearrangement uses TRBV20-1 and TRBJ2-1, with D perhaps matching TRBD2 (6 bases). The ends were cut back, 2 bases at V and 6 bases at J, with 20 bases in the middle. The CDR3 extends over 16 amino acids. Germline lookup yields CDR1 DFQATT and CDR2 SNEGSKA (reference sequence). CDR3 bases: TGCAGTGCTAGATCCCCGGCCAGCGGGTCTGTCAATGAGCAGTTCTTC. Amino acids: CSARSPASGSVNEQFF.

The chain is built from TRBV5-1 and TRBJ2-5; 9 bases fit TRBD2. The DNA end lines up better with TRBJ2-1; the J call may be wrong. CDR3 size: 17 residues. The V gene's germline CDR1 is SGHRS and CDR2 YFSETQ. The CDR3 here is CASSSQLSGGSQETQFF. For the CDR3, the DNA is TGCGCCAGCAGCTCACAACTAAGCGGGGGGTCCCAAGAGACCCAGTTCTTC.

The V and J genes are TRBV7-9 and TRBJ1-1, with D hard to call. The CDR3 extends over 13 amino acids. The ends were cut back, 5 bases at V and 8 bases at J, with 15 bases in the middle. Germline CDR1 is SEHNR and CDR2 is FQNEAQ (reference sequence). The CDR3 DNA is TGTGCCAGCAGCCACCGGGTGGCTTTGGAAGCTTTCTTT. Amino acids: CASSHRVALEAFF.

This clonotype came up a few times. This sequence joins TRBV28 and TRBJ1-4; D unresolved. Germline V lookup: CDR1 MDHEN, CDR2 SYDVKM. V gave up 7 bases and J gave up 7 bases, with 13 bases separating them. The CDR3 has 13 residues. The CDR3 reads CASKRLSGEKLFF. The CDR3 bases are TGTGCCAGCAAACGACTGTCTGGTGAAAAACTGTTTTTT.

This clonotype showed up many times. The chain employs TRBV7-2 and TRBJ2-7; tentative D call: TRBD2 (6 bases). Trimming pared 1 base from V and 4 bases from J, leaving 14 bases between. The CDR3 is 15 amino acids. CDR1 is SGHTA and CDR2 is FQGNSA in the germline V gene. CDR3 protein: CASSLEVGSYYEQYF. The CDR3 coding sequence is TGTGCCAGCAGCTTAGAGGTCGGGAGCTATTACGAGCAGTACTTC.

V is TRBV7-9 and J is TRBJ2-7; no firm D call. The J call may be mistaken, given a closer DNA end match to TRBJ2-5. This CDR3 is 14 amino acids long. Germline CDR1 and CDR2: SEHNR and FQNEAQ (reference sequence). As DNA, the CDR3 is TGTGCCAGCAGCGCGGACGGCGGTGGCGAGACCCAGTACTTC. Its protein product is CASSADGGGETQYF.

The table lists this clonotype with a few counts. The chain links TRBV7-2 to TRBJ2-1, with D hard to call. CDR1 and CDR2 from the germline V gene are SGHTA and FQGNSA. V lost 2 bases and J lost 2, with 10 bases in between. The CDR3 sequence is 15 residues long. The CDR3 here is CASSLRIRAYNEQFF. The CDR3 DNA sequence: TGTGCCAGCAGCTTAAGGATAAGAGCCTACAATGAGCAGTTCTTC.

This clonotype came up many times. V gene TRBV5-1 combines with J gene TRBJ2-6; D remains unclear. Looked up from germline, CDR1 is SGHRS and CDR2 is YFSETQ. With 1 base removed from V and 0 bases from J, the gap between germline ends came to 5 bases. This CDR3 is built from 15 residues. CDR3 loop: CASSLPRSGANVLTF. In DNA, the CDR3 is TGCGCCAGCAGCTTGCCACGCTCTGGGGCCAACGTCCTGACTTTC.

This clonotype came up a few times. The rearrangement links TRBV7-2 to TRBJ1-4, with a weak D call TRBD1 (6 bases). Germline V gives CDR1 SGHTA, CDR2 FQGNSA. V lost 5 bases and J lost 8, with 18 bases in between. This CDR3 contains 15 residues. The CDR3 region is CASSLGGRTTEKLFF. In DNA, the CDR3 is TGTGCCAGCAGCCTAGGGGGGAGGACAACGGAAAAACTGTTTTTT.

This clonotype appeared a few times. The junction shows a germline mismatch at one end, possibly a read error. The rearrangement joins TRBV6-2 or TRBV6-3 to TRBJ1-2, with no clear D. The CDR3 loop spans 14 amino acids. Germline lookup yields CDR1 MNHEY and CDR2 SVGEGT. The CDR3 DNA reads TGTGCCGGCAGTTACGCGAGGCTACCCTATGGCTACACCTTC. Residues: CAGSYARLPYGYTF.

The CDR3 protein is CSARTGGGNTEAFF. In nucleotides, the CDR3 is TGCAGTGCTAGGACAGGGGGCGGAAACACTGAAGCTTTCTTT. The chain couples TRBV20-1 to TRBJ1-1; 10 bases match TRBD1. The CDR3 consists of 14 residues. With 3 bases clipped from V and 2 bases from J, the junction kept 3 bases outside the gene matches. Looked up from germline, CDR1 is DFQATT and CDR2 is SNEGSKA (reference sequence).

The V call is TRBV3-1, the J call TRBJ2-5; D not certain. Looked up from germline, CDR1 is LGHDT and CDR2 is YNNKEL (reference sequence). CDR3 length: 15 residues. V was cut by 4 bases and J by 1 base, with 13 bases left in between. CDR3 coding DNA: TGTGCCAGCAGCCCCGGCGGACCGCCCCAAGAGACCCAGTACTTC. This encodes CASSPGGPPQETQYF.

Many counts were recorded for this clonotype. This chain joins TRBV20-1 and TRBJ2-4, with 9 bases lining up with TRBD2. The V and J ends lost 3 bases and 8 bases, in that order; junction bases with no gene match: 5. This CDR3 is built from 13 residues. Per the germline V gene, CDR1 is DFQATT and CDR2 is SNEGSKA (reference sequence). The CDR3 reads CSARAGGYDIQYF. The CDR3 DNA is TGCAGTGCTAGGGCGGGGGGGTATGACATTCAGTACTTC.

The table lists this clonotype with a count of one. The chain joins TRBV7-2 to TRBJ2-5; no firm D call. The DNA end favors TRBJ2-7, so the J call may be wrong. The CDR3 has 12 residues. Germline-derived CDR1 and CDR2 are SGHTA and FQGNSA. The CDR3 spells CASSIMVLEQYF. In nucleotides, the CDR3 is TGTGCCAGCAGCATAATGGTCCTCGAGCAGTACTTC.

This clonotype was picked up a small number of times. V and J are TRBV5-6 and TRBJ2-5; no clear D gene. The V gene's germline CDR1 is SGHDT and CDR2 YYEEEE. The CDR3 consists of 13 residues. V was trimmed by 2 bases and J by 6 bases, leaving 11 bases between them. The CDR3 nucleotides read TGTGCCAGCAGCTTAGTGCTACAACAGACCCAGTACTTC. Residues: CASSLVLQQTQYF.

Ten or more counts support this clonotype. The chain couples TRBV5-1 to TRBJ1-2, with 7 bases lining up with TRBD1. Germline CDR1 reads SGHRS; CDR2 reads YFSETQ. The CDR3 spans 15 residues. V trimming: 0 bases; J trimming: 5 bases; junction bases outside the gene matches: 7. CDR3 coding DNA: TGCGCCAGCAGCTTGGAACCGGGACAGCCTTATGGCTACACCTTC. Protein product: CASSLEPGQPYGYTF.

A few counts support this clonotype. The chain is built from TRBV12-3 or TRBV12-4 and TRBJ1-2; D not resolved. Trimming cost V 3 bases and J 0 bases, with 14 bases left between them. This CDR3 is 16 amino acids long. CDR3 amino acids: CASSFPGPKANYGYTF. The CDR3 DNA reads TGTGCCAGCAGTTTCCCCGGACCAAAAGCTAACTATGGCTACACCTTC.

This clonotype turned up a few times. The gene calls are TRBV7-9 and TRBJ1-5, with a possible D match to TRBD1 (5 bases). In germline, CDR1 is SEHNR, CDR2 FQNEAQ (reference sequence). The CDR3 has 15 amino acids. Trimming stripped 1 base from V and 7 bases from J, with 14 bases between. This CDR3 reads CASSLGGGGQQPQHF. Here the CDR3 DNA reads TGTGCCAGCAGCTTAGGTGGGGGAGGTCAACAGCCCCAGCATTTT. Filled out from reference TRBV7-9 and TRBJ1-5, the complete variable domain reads DTGVSQNPRHKITKRGQNVTFRCDPISEHNRLYWYRQTLGQGPEFLTYFQNEAQLEKSRLLSDRFSAERPKGSFSTLEIQRTEQGDSAMYLCASSLGGGGQQPQHFGDGTRLSIL.

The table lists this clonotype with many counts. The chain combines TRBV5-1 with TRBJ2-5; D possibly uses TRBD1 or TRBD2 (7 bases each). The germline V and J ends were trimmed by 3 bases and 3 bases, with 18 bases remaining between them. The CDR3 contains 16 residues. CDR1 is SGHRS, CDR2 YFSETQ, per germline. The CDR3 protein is CASSSQGRGLEETQYF. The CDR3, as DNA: TGCGCCAGCAGCTCACAGGGGAGGGGGCTCGAAGAGACCCAGTACTTC.

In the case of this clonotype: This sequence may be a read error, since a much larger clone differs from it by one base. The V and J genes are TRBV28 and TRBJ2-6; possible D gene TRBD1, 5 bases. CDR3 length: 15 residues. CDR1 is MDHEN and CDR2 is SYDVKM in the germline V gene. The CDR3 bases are TGTGCCAGCAGTCCAACTTCTGCTGGGGCCAACGTCCGGACTTTC. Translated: CASSPTSAGANVRTF.

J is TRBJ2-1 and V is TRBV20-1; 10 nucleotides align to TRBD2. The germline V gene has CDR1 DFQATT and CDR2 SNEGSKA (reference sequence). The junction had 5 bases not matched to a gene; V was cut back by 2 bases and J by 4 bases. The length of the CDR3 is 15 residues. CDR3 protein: CSARMSSGGYNEQFF. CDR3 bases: TGCAGTGCTAGAATGTCTAGCGGGGGTTACAATGAGCAGTTCTTC.

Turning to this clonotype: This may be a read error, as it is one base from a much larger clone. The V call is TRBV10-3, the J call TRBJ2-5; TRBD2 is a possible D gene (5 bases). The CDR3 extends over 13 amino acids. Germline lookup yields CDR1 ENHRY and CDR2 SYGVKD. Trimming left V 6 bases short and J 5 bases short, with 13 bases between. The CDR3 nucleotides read TGTGCCATCAGGGGAGAGGGTGCGGAGACCCAGTACTTC. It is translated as CAIRGEGAETQYF.

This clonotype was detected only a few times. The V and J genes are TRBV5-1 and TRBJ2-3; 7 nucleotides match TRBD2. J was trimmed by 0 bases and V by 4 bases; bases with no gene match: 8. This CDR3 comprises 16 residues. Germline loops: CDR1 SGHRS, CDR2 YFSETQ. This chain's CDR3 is CASSPPAGTSTDTQYF. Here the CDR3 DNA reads TGCGCCAGCAGCCCTCCAGCGGGGACTAGCACAGATACGCAGTATTTT.

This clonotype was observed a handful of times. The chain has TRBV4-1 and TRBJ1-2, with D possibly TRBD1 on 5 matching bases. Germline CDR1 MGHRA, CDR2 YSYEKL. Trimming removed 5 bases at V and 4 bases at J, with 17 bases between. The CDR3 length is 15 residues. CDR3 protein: CASSYNSQGGYGYTF. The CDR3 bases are TGCGCCAGCAGCTATAATTCCCAGGGAGGCTATGGCTACACCTTC.

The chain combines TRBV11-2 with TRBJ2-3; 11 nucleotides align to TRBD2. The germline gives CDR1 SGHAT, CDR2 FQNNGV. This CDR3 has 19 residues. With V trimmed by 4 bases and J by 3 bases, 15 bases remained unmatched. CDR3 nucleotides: TGTGCCAGCAGCTCTCCGGGACTAGCGGCACCGTCGAGTACAGATACGCAGTATTTT. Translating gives CASSSPGLAAPSSTDTQYF.

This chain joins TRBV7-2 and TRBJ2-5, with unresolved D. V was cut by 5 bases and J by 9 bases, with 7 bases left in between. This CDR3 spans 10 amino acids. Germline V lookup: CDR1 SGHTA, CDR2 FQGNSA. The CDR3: CASSHWAQYF. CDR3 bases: TGTGCCAGCAGCCATTGGGCCCAGTACTTC.

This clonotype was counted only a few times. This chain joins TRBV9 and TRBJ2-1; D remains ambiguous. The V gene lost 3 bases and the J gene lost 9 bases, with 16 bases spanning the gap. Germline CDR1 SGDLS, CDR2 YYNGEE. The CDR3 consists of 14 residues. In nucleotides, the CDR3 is TGTGCCAGCAGCGCTCAGACCGAAGAGAGTGAGCAGTTCTTC. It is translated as CASSAQTEESEQFF.